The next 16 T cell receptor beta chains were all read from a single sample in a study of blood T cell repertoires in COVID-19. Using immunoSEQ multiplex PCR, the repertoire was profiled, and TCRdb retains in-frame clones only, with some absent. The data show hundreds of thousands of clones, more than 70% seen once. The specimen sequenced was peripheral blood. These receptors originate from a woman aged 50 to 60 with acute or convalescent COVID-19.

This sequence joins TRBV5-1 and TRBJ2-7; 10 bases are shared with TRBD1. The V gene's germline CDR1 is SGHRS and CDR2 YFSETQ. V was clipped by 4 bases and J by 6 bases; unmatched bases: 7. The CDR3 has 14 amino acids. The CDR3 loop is CASSQSRDRGEQYF. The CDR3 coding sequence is TGCGCCAGCAGCCAGTCCCGGGACAGGGGCGAGCAGTACTTC.

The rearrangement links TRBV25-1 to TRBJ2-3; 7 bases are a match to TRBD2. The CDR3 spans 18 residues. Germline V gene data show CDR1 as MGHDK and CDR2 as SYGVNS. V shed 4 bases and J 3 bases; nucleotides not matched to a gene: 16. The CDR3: CASSAVAGGGSVTDTQYF. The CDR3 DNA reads TGTGCCAGCAGTGCGGTTGCAGGCGGGGGATCGGTAACAGATACGCAGTATTTT.

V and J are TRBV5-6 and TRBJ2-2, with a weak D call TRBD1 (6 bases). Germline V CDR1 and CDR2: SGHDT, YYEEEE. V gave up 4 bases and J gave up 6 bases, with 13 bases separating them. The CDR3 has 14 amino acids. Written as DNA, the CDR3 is TGTGCCAGCAGCCTAACAGGGAAGTCCGGGGAGCTGTTTTTT. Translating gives CASSLTGKSGELFF.

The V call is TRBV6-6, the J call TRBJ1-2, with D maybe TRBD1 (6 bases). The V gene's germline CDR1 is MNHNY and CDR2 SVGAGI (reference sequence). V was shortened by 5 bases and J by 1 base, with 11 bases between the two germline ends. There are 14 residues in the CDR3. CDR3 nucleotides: TGTGCCAGCAGTGCAGGGGTTTATAACTATGGCTACACCTTC. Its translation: CASSAGVYNYGYTF.

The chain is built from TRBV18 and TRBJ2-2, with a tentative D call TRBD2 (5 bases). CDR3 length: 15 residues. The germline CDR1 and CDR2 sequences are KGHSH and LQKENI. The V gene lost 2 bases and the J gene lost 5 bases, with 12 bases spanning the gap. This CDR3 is CASSPEFGRTGELFF. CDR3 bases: TGTGCCAGCTCACCAGAGTTTGGGAGAACCGGGGAGCTGTTTTTT.

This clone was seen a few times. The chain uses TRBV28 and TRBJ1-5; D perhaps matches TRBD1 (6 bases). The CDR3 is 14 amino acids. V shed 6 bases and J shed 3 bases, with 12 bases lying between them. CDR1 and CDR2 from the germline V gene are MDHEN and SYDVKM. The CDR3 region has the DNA TGTGCCAGCAGACCACAGGGATCCAATCAGCCCCAGCATTTT. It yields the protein CASRPQGSNQPQHF. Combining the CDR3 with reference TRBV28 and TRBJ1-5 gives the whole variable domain DVKVTQSSRYLVKRTGEKVFLECVQDMDHENMFWYRQDPGLGLRLIYFSYDVKMKEKGDIPEGYSVSREKKERFSLILESASTNQTSMYLCASRPQGSNQPQHFGDGTRLSIL.

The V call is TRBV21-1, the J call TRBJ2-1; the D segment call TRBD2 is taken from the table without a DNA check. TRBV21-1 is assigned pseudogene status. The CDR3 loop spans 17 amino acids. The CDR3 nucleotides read TGTGCCAGCAGCCCCCAAAAGATCGAGCGGGAGTACAATGAGCAGTTCTTC. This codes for CASSPQKIEREYNEQFF.

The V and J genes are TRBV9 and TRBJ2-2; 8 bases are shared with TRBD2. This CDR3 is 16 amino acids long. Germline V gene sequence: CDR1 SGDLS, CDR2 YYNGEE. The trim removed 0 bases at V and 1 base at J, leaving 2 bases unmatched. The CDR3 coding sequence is TGTGCCAGCAGCGTAGTGCTAGCGGGGAACACCGGGGAGCTGTTTTTT. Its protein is CASSVVLAGNTGELFF.

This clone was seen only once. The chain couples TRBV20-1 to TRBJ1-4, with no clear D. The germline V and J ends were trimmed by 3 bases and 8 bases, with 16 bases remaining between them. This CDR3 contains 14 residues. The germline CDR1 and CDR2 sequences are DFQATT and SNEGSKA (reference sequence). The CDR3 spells CSASNARGKEKLFF. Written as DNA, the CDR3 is TGCAGTGCTAGTAACGCCCGGGGAAAGGAAAAACTGTTTTTT.

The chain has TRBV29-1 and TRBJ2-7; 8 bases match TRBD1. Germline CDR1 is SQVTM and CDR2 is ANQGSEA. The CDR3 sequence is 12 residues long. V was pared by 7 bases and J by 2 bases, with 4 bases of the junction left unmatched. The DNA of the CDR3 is TGCAGCGCAGGGACAGGTCCCTACGAGCAGTACTTC. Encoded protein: CSAGTGPYEQYF.

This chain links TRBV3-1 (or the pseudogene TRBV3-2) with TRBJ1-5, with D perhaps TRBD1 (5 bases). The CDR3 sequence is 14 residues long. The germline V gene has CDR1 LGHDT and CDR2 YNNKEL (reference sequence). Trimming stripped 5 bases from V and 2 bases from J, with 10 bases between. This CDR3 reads CASSGGIGNQPQHF. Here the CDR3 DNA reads TGTGCCAGCAGCGGGGGGATTGGCAATCAGCCCCAGCATTTT.

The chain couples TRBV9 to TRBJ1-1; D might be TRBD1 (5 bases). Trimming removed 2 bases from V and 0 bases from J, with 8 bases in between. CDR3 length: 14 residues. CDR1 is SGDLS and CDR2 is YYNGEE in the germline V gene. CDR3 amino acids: CASSVAGLNTEAFF. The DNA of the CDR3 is TGTGCCAGCAGCGTCGCGGGGCTGAACACTGAAGCTTTCTTT.

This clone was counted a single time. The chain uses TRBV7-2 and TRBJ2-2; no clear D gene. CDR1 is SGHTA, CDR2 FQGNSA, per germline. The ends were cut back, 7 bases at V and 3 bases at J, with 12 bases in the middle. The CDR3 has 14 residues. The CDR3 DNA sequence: TGTGCCAGCAAAATATTCCGGGACACCGGGGAGCTGTTTTTT. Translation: CASKIFRDTGELFF.

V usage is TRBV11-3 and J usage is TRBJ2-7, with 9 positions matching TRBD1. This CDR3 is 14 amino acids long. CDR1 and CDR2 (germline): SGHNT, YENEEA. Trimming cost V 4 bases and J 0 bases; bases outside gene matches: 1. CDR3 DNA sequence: TGTGCCAGCAGCTGGGGACAGGGCTCCTACGAGCAGTACTTC. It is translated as CASSWGQGSYEQYF. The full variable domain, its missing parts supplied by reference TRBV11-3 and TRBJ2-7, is EAGVVQSPRYKIIEKKQPVAFWCNPISGHNTLYWYLQNLGQGPELLIRYENEEAVDDSQLPKDRFSAERLKGVDSTLKIQPAELGDSAVYLCASSWGQGSYEQYFGPGTRLTVT.

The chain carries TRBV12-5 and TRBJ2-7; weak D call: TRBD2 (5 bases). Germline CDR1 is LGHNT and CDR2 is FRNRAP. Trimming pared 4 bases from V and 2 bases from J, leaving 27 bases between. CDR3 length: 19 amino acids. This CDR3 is CASGSSRGPSQAGPYEQYF. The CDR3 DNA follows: TGTGCTAGTGGTTCGTCCCGCGGACCCTCCCAGGCGGGCCCCTACGAGCAGTACTTC. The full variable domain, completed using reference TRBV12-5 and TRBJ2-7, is DARVTQTPRHKVTEMGQEVTMRCQPILGHNTVFWYRQTMMQGLELLAYFRNRAPLDDSGMPKDRFSAEMPDATLATLKIQPSEPRDSAVYFCASGSSRGPSQAGPYEQYFGPGTRLTVT.

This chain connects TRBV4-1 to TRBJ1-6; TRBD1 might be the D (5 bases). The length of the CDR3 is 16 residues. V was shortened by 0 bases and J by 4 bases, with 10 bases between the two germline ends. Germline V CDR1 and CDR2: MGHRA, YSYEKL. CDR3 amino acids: CASSQDSGGYNSPLHF. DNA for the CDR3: TGCGCCAGCAGCCAAGATTCGGGGGGGTATAATTCACCCCTCCACTTT.